The 9 T cell receptor beta chains below all came from one sample that was sequenced in a study of shared clonotypes between healthy human individuals. Profiling relied on immunoSEQ multiplex PCR, and the TCRdb table lists in-frame clones only, not all of them. The sample contains a few million clones, 85% to 95% of which appear only once. The specimen sequenced was naive CD4+ T cells sorted from blood. Subset noted: CD45RA+ positively selected. Receptors were obtained from a man between 18 and 29 years old in good health.

This clone occurred a few times. The V gene is TRBV5-1, the J gene TRBJ2-1; D is unclear. The CDR3 contains 14 residues. Germline CDR1 reads SGHRS; CDR2 reads YFSETQ. V was shortened by 4 bases and J by 9 bases, with 17 bases between the two germline ends. DNA of the CDR3: TGCGCCAGCAGCGCAGCGACGGTTAGTACTGAGCAGTTCTTC. Amino acid sequence: CASSAATVSTEQFF.

The chain has TRBV7-2 and TRBJ2-5; D gene uncertain. Germline values: CDR1 SGHTA, CDR2 FQGNSA. Trimming shortened V by 4 bases and J by 3 bases, and 18 bases separated the two germline ends. The CDR3 covers 16 residues. This chain's CDR3 is CASSSRGGVPEETQYF. The CDR3 DNA is TGTGCCAGCAGCTCGCGTGGCGGCGTTCCCGAAGAGACCCAGTACTTC. The full variable domain, with the rest looked up from reference TRBV7-2 and TRBJ2-5, is GAGVSQSPSNKVTEKGKDVELRCDPISGHTALYWYRQSLGQGLEFLIYFQGNSAPDKSGLPSDRFSAERTGGSVSTLTIQRTQQEDSAVYLCASSSRGGVPEETQYFGPGTRLLVL.

The rearrangement joins TRBV9 to TRBJ1-1, with D maybe TRBD1 (6 bases). Germline V gene lookup returns CDR1 SGDLS and CDR2 YYNGEE. The V gene lost 4 bases and the J gene lost 8 bases, with 27 bases spanning the gap. CDR3 length equals 17 residues. The CDR3: CASSPRMGQGPSWEAFF. The CDR3 nucleotides read TGTGCCAGCAGCCCACGAATGGGCCAGGGGCCCAGTTGGGAAGCTTTCTTT.

J is TRBJ2-7 and V is TRBV7-2; TRBD2 agrees at 7 bases. The germline V gene encodes CDR1 SGHTA and CDR2 FQGNSA. The CDR3 loop spans 17 amino acids. Germline trimming cut 0 bases from V and 0 bases from J; bases unmatched to any gene: 8. CDR3 in amino acids: CASSLAPASGYSYEQYF. DNA of the CDR3: TGTGCCAGCAGCTTAGCCCCCGCTAGCGGATACTCCTACGAGCAGTACTTC.

The rearrangement uses TRBV11-3 and TRBJ1-3; no clear D. The CDR3 contains 14 residues. Germline CDR1 reads SGHNT; CDR2 reads YENEEA. Trimming stripped 3 bases from V and 4 bases from J, with 10 bases between. CDR3 sequence: CASSFSGLGNTIYF. CDR3 in DNA: TGTGCCAGCAGCTTCAGCGGGCTGGGAAACACCATATATTTT.

This chain connects TRBV30 to TRBJ1-2; D gene uncertain. CDR1 is GTSNPN, CDR2 SVGIG, per germline (reference sequence). V was clipped by 4 bases and J by 8 bases, with 17 bases between them. The CDR3 is 13 amino acids. The CDR3 region is CAWTPTGVGGYTF. The CDR3 coding sequence is TGTGCCTGGACCCCAACCGGGGTCGGCGGCTACACCTTC.

The chain carries TRBV7-2 and TRBJ2-1; D gene uncertain. The germline CDR1 and CDR2 sequences are SGHTA and FQGNSA. The CDR3 spans 14 residues. Trimming removed 5 bases from V and 5 bases from J, with 13 bases in between. Written as DNA, the CDR3 is TGTGCCAGCAGCCCACGGCTGGTTGACAATGAGCAGTTCTTC. Protein product: CASSPRLVDNEQFF. The whole variable domain, filled in from reference TRBV7-2 and TRBJ2-1, reads GAGVSQSPSNKVTEKGKDVELRCDPISGHTALYWYRQSLGQGLEFLIYFQGNSAPDKSGLPSDRFSAERTGGSVSTLTIQRTQQEDSAVYLCASSPRLVDNEQFFGPGTRLTVL.

The J gene is TRBJ2-2, the V gene TRBV19; D gene uncertain. Trimming pared 3 bases from V and 4 bases from J, leaving 15 bases between. The CDR3 runs to 16 residues. Germline CDR1 reads LNHDA; CDR2 reads SQIVND (reference sequence). The CDR3 DNA sequence: TGTGCCAGTAGTATCCTGGGCGGCTTGGTCACCGGGGAGCTGTTTTTT. This codes for CASSILGGLVTGELFF.

The chain carries TRBV11-2 and TRBJ2-7, with D possibly TRBD2 on 6 matching bases. This CDR3 spans 13 amino acids. V gave up 1 base and J gave up 3 bases, with 7 bases separating them. The germline V gene has CDR1 SGHAT and CDR2 FQNNGV. This CDR3 is CASSLVAVYEQYF. In nucleotides, the CDR3 is TGTGCCAGCAGCTTAGTAGCGGTCTACGAGCAGTACTTC.